The text below deals with one TCR beta chain. No antigen is known for it. The sample originates from a study of T-cell memory formation after mild COVID-19. About the research overall: Largely, the TCR clusters proved donor specific.

TCRdb used MiXCR to reprocess the 5' RACE reads, holding one entry per CDR3 protein. In the table there are roughly 51,000 distinct CDR3 sequences, approximately 7.6% of which are singletons. General study results and limits: The appearance of some responding clones in pre-infection memory suggested that cross-reactive memory joined.

The clonotype originates from a young man who had mild COVID-19 (a few samples of this study predate the infection). Cell type and time point are not known. The specimen sequenced was PBMCs or a T cell subset sorted from them (not recorded which).

As DNA, the CDR3 is TGTGCCAGCAGCTTAGACGAGAGCTATGGCTACACCTTC. Residues: CASSLDESYGYTF. This chain connects TRBV7-9 to TRBJ1-2; D gene unclear. CDR1 SEHNR and CDR2 FQNEAQ come from the germline V gene (reference sequence). V was shortened by 1 base and J by 4 bases, with 7 bases between the two germline ends. The CDR3 runs to 13 residues.